This note documents a single T cell receptor beta chain sequence. Germline CDR1 MDHEN, CDR2 SYDVKM. The V segment lost 5 bases and the J segment 0 bases; nucleotides outside the gene matches: 1. The CDR3 length is 14 residues. The sample originates from a study of blood T cell repertoires in COVID-19. Study summary: The study drew acute and convalescent COVID-19 samples from the United States, Italy and Spain. Sources were T cells, B-cell-depleted T cells, or PBMCs; the material itself was cDNA or gDNA.

Original processing methods: Counts of nucleated cells, estimated from reference gene primer amplification, were obtained. The assay was immunoSEQ multiplex PCR, and TCRdb's table has in-frame clones only and misses some. The V and J calls and clone size are taken from that table; D and trimming were inferred from the DNA. The sample lists under 350,000 clones, approximately 83% seen once, with 9.5% to 11% in the top ten. This receptor was obtained from a woman in her seventies with acute or convalescent COVID-19. The specimen sequenced was peripheral blood. The rearrangement uses TRBV28 and TRBJ1-3, with TRBD1 identical over 7 bases. In DNA form, the CDR3 reads TGTGCCAGCAGTCCAGGGGGCTCTGGAAACACCATATATTTT. This translates into CASSPGGSGNTIYF.